This T cell receptor beta chain came from a study of blood T cell repertoires in COVID-19. Turning to the study itself: Both acute and convalescent COVID-19 samples were obtained from the United States, Italy and Spain. PBMCs, B-cell-depleted T cells, or T cells were the source of the cDNA or gDNA that made up the material.

Original processing methods: Reference gene primer amplification gave estimated nucleated cell counts. Assay used: immunoSEQ multiplex PCR; TCRdb lists only in-frame clones, some missing. The V and J calls and clone size were taken over from that table, and D and trimming were inferred from the DNA. Here the sample spans 53,000 or so clones, 76% being singletons. This clone was detected once. Material for sequencing was peripheral blood. The source is a man in his fifties with active or convalescent COVID-19.

The DNA for the CDR3 is TGCGCCAGCAGCAGAACAGGGGGCAGGACTGAAGCTTTCTTT. Translation: CASSRTGGRTEAFF. The chain recombines TRBV10-2 with TRBJ1-1; 9 bases are a match to TRBD1. Germline V gene lookup returns CDR1 WSHSY and CDR2 SAAADI. The J segment lost 5 bases and the V segment lost 6 bases, leaving 7 bases of the junction unmatched. This CDR3 comprises 14 residues.